This T cell receptor (beta chain) derives from a study of blood T cell repertoires in COVID-19 (dated by TCRdb to 2020 to 2021). For context, the study as a whole: The collaborator samples originated in the United States, Italy and Spain and spanned the acute and convalescent phases of COVID-19. Where available, HLA class I and class II types were taken from metadata supplied by the sample provider and were not determined by assay-based typing. The repertoires were made available in a free public database intended to serve as a resource for research on the immune response to SARS-CoV-2. Samples were obtained from the ongoing ImmuneRACE study (first 160 participants) and from approximately 1,200 subjects provided by 6 global collaborators. Subjects who had been exposed to COVID-19, were actively infected with it, or had recovered from it provided the deeply sampled blood TCRbeta repertoires that made up the dataset. A de-identified subject ID, COVID-19 status, age in years and sex were almost always included in the sample metadata. The material from the prospective study consisted of cDNA or gDNA derived from T cells, B-cell-depleted T cells, or PBMCs. Study-level results and caveats: The quantity of clinical and demographic metadata differed by source and by participant and was supplied without curation.

This clone was seen a single time. It lacks a known antigen. It has no much larger one-base neighbor in the sample; base qualities were not kept. TCRbeta CDR3 regions were amplified from genomic DNA by means of the immunoSEQ Assay, a bias-controlled multiplex PCR. Processing in the source paper ran as follows. The number of nucleated cells in each sample was estimated from the amplification of reference gene primers within the assay. Sequence reads were collapsed and filtered to measure the absolute abundance of every unique TCRbeta CDR3 rearrangement. For each sample, productive Simpson clonality was calculated as the square root of Simpson's diversity index over productive rearrangements. Not all clones reach the TCRdb copy of this immuneACCESS table, which keeps in-frame sequences only. Checked studies attribute under half of the gap to unresolved V genes and leave the rest unexplained. The DNA gave D and trimming, while V, J and clone size come from that table. For this sample there are a few hundred thousand clones; 80% to 90% appear just once. About 3% of the sample comes from the top ten.

In the prospective study, participants were roughly 18 to 90 years old, resided in approximately 22 geographic areas of the United States, and were enrolled through a virtual design. In the prospective study, participants were assigned to cohorts based on the clinical history participants reported in a screening survey and a study questionnaire. Each participant in the prospective study had whole blood, serum and a nasopharyngeal or oropharyngeal swab collected by mobile phlebotomists. Participants in the prospective study had the option to provide additional blood draws and questionnaires over an approximately 2-month period. Prospective study blood samples were shipped either frozen or at room temperature before DNA extraction. CDR1 is given as SGHKS and CDR2 as YYEKEE, both from the germline V gene (reference sequence). There are 15 amino acids in the CDR3, from cysteine to phenylalanine inclusive. Only the CDR3 portion is preserved as DNA: 45 bases, with reading frame beginning at the first base. V loses 3 bases, J loses 0 bases, and the germline ends lie 12 bases apart.

The V and J segments used are TRBV5-5 and TRBJ1-1, and perhaps TRBD1 as D gene, on 6 matching bases. The sample taken for sequencing was PBMCs or T cells enriched from blood (not recorded which). This clonotype originated in a woman aged 18-35 years in a cohort exposed to, infected with or recovered from COVID-19 (not recorded which). The bases are TGTGCCAGCAGCTCGCACACAGGGTTGAACACTGAAGCTTTCTTT. It translates as CASSSHTGLNTEAFF. With the rest looked up from the reference TRBV5-5 and TRBJ1-1 genes rather than sequenced, the full variable domain is DAGVTQSPTHLIKTRGQQVTLRCSPISGHKSVSWYQQVLGQGPQFIFQYYEKEERGRGNFPDRFSARQFPNYSSELNVNALLLGDSALYLCASSSHTGLNTEAFFGQGTRLTVV.